The clone carrying this TCR beta chain was counted between two and nine times. Its target is not known. With 6 bases clipped from V and 4 bases from J, the junction kept 8 bases outside the gene matches. The CDR3 loop spans 16 amino acids. The germline CDR1 and CDR2 sequences are SGDLS and YYNGEE. This sample was included in a study of post-analysis software for immune sequencing data. Study-level background: Relapsing-remitting, secondary progressive and progressive-relapsing forms of multiple sclerosis all featured among disease courses.

The study, taken as a whole, reports: Relative to controls, patients had a handful of TRBV segments at higher frequency, with TRBV5-6, TRBV5-1 and TRBV20-1 among these. Samples made in the same batch grouped tightly together by F measure. Controls showed significantly higher normalized Chao1 diversity than did multiple sclerosis patients.

Built from TCR beta cDNA, the libraries had unique molecular identifiers in them. The yield from around 1 to 10 million T cells was around 500,000 cDNA molecules in total. TCRdb re-called the PCR reads with MiXCR, one entry per CDR3 protein. The repertoire holds 450,000 to 650,000 distinct CDR3 sequences, with roughly 45% as singletons. This clonotype originated in a girl aged 5 to 17 with multiple sclerosis. What was sequenced was blood. The chain links TRBV9 to TRBJ2-5; 14 positions agree with TRBD2. In DNA form, the CDR3 reads TGTGCCAGCACCCTGACTAGCGGGGGGGCCCTAGAGACCCAGTACTTC. Protein: CASTLTSGGALETQYF.